The 25 T cell receptor beta chains reported below all come from one sample, sequenced in a study of shared clonotypes between healthy human individuals. Profiled with immunoSEQ multiplex PCR; TCRdb holds only in-frame clones, not every one. The top ten clones hold under 0.15% of a sample with approximately 2.5 million clones, roughly 92% of them seen once. Material: naive CD4+ T cells sorted from blood. Subset indicated: CD45RA+ positively selected. These receptors came from a man between 18 and 29 years old in good health.

This chain joins TRBV10-3 and TRBJ2-5; TRBD1 aligns across 10 bases. The CDR3 has 14 amino acids. With 5 bases clipped from V and 3 bases from J, the junction kept 3 bases outside the gene matches. Germline V gives CDR1 ENHRY, CDR2 SYGVKD. The CDR3: CAISRQGAEETQYF. CDR3 DNA sequence: TGTGCCATCAGTCGACAGGGGGCGGAAGAGACCCAGTACTTC.

This clone is a singleton in its sample. The chain uses TRBV7-6 and TRBJ1-5; no clear D. The V end lost 5 bases, the J end lost 3 bases, and 8 bases lay between the germline ends. The germline gives CDR1 SGHVS, CDR2 FNYEAQ. The CDR3 is 13 residues long. CDR3 loop: CASSRGSNQPQHF. CDR3 DNA: TGTGCCAGCAGCCGCGGGTCCAATCAGCCCCAGCATTTT.

As regards this clone: Other DNA sequences in the sample encode the same CDR3. The chain employs TRBV7-2 and TRBJ2-1; D possibly corresponds to TRBD2 (6 bases). Germline-derived CDR1 and CDR2 are SGHTA and FQGNSA. Trimming stripped 1 base from V and 1 base from J, with 8 bases between. CDR3 length equals 15 residues. The CDR3 reads CASSLVGGSYNEQFF. The DNA for the CDR3 is TGTGCCAGCAGCTTAGTGGGGGGTTCCTACAATGAGCAGTTCTTC. Using reference TRBV7-2 and TRBJ2-1 for the parts outside the CDR3, the full variable domain is GAGVSQSPSNKVTEKGKDVELRCDPISGHTALYWYRQSLGQGLEFLIYFQGNSAPDKSGLPSDRFSAERTGGSVSTLTIQRTQQEDSAVYLCASSLVGGSYNEQFFGPGTRLTVL.

This CDR3 reads CASSAPSNTGELFF. As DNA, the CDR3 is TGTGCCAGCAGCGCCCCGTCGAACACCGGGGAGCTGTTTTTT. This sequence joins TRBV9 and TRBJ2-2, with unresolved D. Germline V lookup: CDR1 SGDLS, CDR2 YYNGEE. Trimming took off 3 bases at V and 0 bases at J, with 6 bases between the two ends. The CDR3 is 14 amino acids.

A word on this clone: The junction does not match germline at one end; this may be a read error. The chain joins TRBV6-4 to TRBJ1-5; a possible D gene is TRBD1 (6 bases). In germline, CDR1 is MRHNA, CDR2 SNTAGT. The CDR3 consists of 18 residues. The CDR3 nucleotides are TGTGCCGGCAGTGGTGGGTTTAACAGGGAGATGGGCAATCAGCCCCAGCATTTT. Protein product: CAGSGGFNREMGNQPQHF.

This clone was picked up a small number of times. V and J are TRBV18 and TRBJ2-7; tentatively, D is TRBD1 (5 bases). The CDR3 contains 14 residues. Looked up from germline, CDR1 is KGHSH and CDR2 is LQKENI. V was trimmed by 6 bases and J by 3 bases, leaving 15 bases between them. CDR3 sequence (DNA): TGTGCCAGCTCCCCCTTGGACACGGGCTACGAGCAGTACTTC. This gives the protein CASSPLDTGYEQYF.

The count of this clone is one. This chain connects TRBV6-1 to TRBJ1-1; D not certain. Germline lookup yields CDR1 MNHNS and CDR2 SASEGT. This CDR3 region has 14 residues. The V and J ends lost 7 bases and 0 bases respectively, with 12 bases between them. CDR3 bases: TGTGCCAGCAAAGTTGGCAGTTTGAACACTGAAGCTTTCTTT. This encodes CASKVGSLNTEAFF.

The chain couples TRBV13 to TRBJ2-7, with TRBD2 matching 7 bases. J lost 4 bases, V lost 1 base, and 7 bases had no gene match. The CDR3 has 15 residues. Germline V gene lookup returns CDR1 PRHDT and CDR2 FYEKMQ (reference sequence). The CDR3 nucleotides are TGTGCCAGCAGCTTAGAGGCCGGGGAGGGGTACGAGCAGTACTTC. Amino acid sequence: CASSLEAGEGYEQYF.

This chain uses TRBV19 with TRBJ1-6; 10 bases fit TRBD1. The CDR3 totals 16 residues. The germline V gene has CDR1 LNHDA and CDR2 SQIVND (reference sequence). The V segment lost 9 bases and the J segment 8 bases; nucleotides outside the gene matches: 13. The CDR3 is CASLTTRDRGDSPLHF. CDR3 nucleotides: TGTGCCAGCCTAACAACTCGGGACAGGGGCGATTCACCCCTCCACTTT.

This clone was observed a single time. In the same sample, other DNA sequences code for this CDR3. The chain is built from TRBV11-2 and TRBJ2-5, with unresolved D. The ends were cut back, 0 bases at V and 5 bases at J, with 7 bases in the middle. The CDR3 covers 13 residues. Germline CDR1 and CDR2: SGHAT and FQNNGV. This CDR3 reads CASSLDPGETQYF. For the CDR3, the DNA is TGTGCCAGCAGCTTAGATCCTGGGGAGACCCAGTACTTC.

As for this clone: Other DNA variants within this sample encode the same CDR3. V usage is TRBV6-5 and J usage is TRBJ2-5; no clear D. Germline CDR1 is MNHEY and CDR2 is SVGAGI. The germline V and J ends were trimmed by 2 bases and 5 bases, with 6 bases remaining between them. This CDR3 has 12 residues. The CDR3 region is CASSYPGETQYF. The DNA for the CDR3 is TGTGCCAGCAGTTACCCCGGCGAGACCCAGTACTTC.

The chain couples TRBV9 to TRBJ2-1, with unresolved D. Deletions cut 4 bases from V and 5 bases from J, with 4 bases between. CDR3 length: 11 amino acids. The germline CDR1 and CDR2 sequences are SGDLS and YYNGEE. DNA of the CDR3: TGTGCCAGCAGCCGACACAATGAGCAGTTCTTC. Translating gives CASSRHNEQFF.

The CDR3 DNA is TGTGCCAGCAGGTACAACTACGAGCAGTACTTC. Translation: CASRYNYEQYF. The chain links TRBV6-6 to TRBJ2-7; no clear D. The length of the CDR3 is 11 residues. The V gene's germline CDR1 is MNHNY and CDR2 SVGAGI (reference sequence). V was pared by 6 bases and J by 3 bases, with 6 bases between.

This sequence joins TRBV6-6 and TRBJ2-2; no definite D call. With 5 bases removed from V and 6 bases from J, the gap between germline ends came to 19 bases. Germline CDR1 MNHNY, CDR2 SVGAGI (reference sequence). This CDR3 is built from 16 residues. DNA of the CDR3: TGTGCCAGCAGTCCCATCGGTCCGGGTAATGCCGGGGAGCTGTTTTTT. Protein: CASSPIGPGNAGELFF.

The chain has TRBV7-2 and TRBJ1-4; 7 nucleotides line up with TRBD1. The CDR3 has 16 amino acids. Germline CDR1 is SGHTA and CDR2 is FQGNSA. With V trimmed by 1 base and J by 7 bases, 9 bases remained unmatched. This CDR3 reads CASSLGPPGGGEKLFF. In DNA form, the CDR3 reads TGTGCCAGCAGCTTAGGCCCCCCAGGGGGTGGTGAAAAACTGTTTTTT.

V gene TRBV10-3 combines with J gene TRBJ2-2, with D possibly TRBD1 on 5 matching bases. V was pared by 8 bases and J by 3 bases, with 13 bases between. The CDR3 spans 14 residues. Germline V gene sequence: CDR1 ENHRY, CDR2 SYGVKD. The CDR3 coding sequence is TGTGCCATCGGCCAGGGTGGGGACACCGGGGAGCTGTTTTTT. The encoded protein is CAIGQGGDTGELFF.

V usage is TRBV7-6 and J usage is TRBJ2-7, with TRBD2 matching over 8 bases. The germline CDR1 and CDR2 sequences are SGHVS and FNYEAQ. The CDR3 extends over 17 amino acids. Trimming removed 3 bases from V and 2 bases from J; junction bases left unmatched: 12. CDR3 region: CASSFTAWGSGTYEQYF. CDR3 nucleotide sequence: TGTGCCAGCAGCTTCACCGCTTGGGGTAGCGGGACCTACGAGCAGTACTTC. Drawing the rest from reference TRBV7-6 and TRBJ2-7, the complete variable domain is GAGVSQSPRYKVTKRGQDVALRCDPISGHVSLYWYRQALGQGPEFLTYFNYEAQQDKSGLPNDRFSAERPEGSISTLTIQRTEQRDSAMYRCASSFTAWGSGTYEQYFGPGTRLTVT.

The chain uses TRBV20-1 and TRBJ1-1; D gene unclear. Germline V gene sequence: CDR1 DFQATT, CDR2 SNEGSKA (reference sequence). Deletions cut 5 bases from V and 6 bases from J, with 10 bases between. The CDR3 loop spans 11 amino acids. CDR3 in DNA: TGCAGTGCTCATTCTACAGCTGAAGCTTTCTTT. It specifies CSAHSTAEAFF.

This clone was counted once. The V call is TRBV30, the J call TRBJ2-7; D gene ambiguous. This CDR3 is built from 13 residues. Germline V lookup: CDR1 GTSNPN, CDR2 SVGIG (reference sequence). The V end was cut by 5 bases, the J end by 2 bases, with 13 bases between. This chain's CDR3 is CAWAPGITYEQYF. The CDR3 DNA sequence: TGTGCCTGGGCGCCAGGTATAACCTACGAGCAGTACTTC.

This chain links TRBV5-4 with TRBJ1-5, with a possible D match to TRBD1 (5 bases). Per the germline V gene, CDR1 is SGHNT and CDR2 is YYREEE (reference sequence). V was cut by 2 bases and J by 2 bases, with 11 bases left in between. This CDR3 region has 15 residues. CDR3 nucleotide sequence: TGTGCCAGCAGCTTTGCGGGGGTTGGCAATCAGCCCCAGCATTTT. This encodes CASSFAGVGNQPQHF.

For this clone: A read error may account for a junction end that differs from germline. The gene calls are TRBV2 and TRBJ1-3, with D tentatively TRBD1 (5 bases). The CDR3 has 14 amino acids. Germline values: CDR1 SNHLY, CDR2 FYNNEI. This CDR3 reads CASSTGPSGNIIYF. DNA of the CDR3: TGTGCCAGCAGTACAGGACCTTCTGGAAACATCATATATTTT.

This chain connects TRBV19 to TRBJ2-2; D ambiguous. CDR3 size: 14 residues. Germline values: CDR1 LNHDA, CDR2 SQIVND (reference sequence). The V gene lost 2 bases and the J gene lost 3 bases, with 7 bases spanning the gap. CDR3: CASSIWPDTGELFF. The CDR3 bases are TGTGCCAGTAGTATATGGCCGGACACCGGGGAGCTGTTTTTT.

The J gene is TRBJ2-2, the V gene TRBV7-2; TRBD1 matches 7 bases. The germline gives CDR1 SGHTA, CDR2 FQGNSA. The CDR3 extends over 17 amino acids. Trimming at V came to 1 base and at J to 1 base, leaving 6 bases not matched to a gene. As DNA, the CDR3 is TGTGCCAGCAGCTTAGGGCGCTGGACAGGGAACACCGGGGAGCTGTTTTTT. It encodes CASSLGRWTGNTGELFF.

V is TRBV10-3 and J is TRBJ1-1, with 7 bases identical to TRBD1. The CDR3 spans 16 residues. Germline V lookup: CDR1 ENHRY, CDR2 SYGVKD. Trimming removed 6 bases from V and 0 bases from J; junction bases left unmatched: 10. CDR3 region: CAISDRDSHLNTEAFF. CDR3 DNA: TGTGCCATCAGCGACCGGGACAGCCATCTGAACACTGAAGCTTTCTTT.

This clone was seen a single time. This rearrangement joins TRBV10-3 to TRBJ2-3, with TRBD2 identical over 7 bases. This CDR3 region has 15 residues. CDR1 and CDR2 (germline): ENHRY, SYGVKD. Losses at the gene ends were 3 bases for V and 2 bases for J; bases not matched to a gene: 5. CDR3 sequence reads: CAISDRGDHTDTQYF. The CDR3 DNA is TGTGCCATCAGTGACCGGGGGGACCACACAGATACGCAGTATTTT.